This T cell receptor beta chain appears in the sequencing data of a study of Ad26.COV2.S vaccination and SARS-CoV-2 variants. The study, taken as a whole, reports: TCR breadth and depth estimates may have understated total T cell responses. Vaccinees and placebo recipients showed similar non-spike TCR breadth.

Points on this clone: What it binds is not known.

TCRdb keeps only in-frame clones here, not all; method: immunoSEQ multiplex PCR. The sample consists of roughly 700,000 clones, 89% of them appearing once. The CDR3 spans 18 residues. V was trimmed by 1 base and J by 0 bases, leaving 16 bases between them. Germline CDR1 SEHNR, CDR2 FQNEAQ (reference sequence). The sample's treatment: some 20 received Ad26.COV2.S at low or high dose, single or two shots; 5 received placebo; per-sample allocation not given. The study sampled participants on day 63 after the first vaccine or placebo injection. Boston supplied an adult donor aged 18-55 years. This sample comprised peripheral blood, obtained in a trial of Ad26.COV2.S vaccine versus placebo. V and J are TRBV7-9 and TRBJ2-1; D ambiguous. This TCR came from a person aged 18-65 years who received the Ad26.COV2.S COVID-19 vaccine or a placebo. The CDR3: CASSLGSGSRSSYNEQFF. Here the CDR3 DNA reads TGTGCCAGCAGCTTAGGGTCTGGTTCCCGTAGCTCCTACAATGAGCAGTTCTTC.